These T cell receptor beta chains were read from a single sample in a study of PD-L1 blockade in urothelial cancer. Sequenced by immunoSEQ multiplex PCR; TCRdb stores in-frame clones only, minus some. This sample has around 80,000 clones, with around 90% found just once. Here the sequenced sample was PBMCs, taken around atezolizumab (anti-PD-L1) treatment. These receptors all stem from a woman aged 65 to 85 with urothelial cancer. Both conserved end residues are part of each CDR3. D genes are given only for firm matches. Part of the rows lack a size; the others show once, few, many or a class for expanded clones.

CDR3 protein: CASSFLRDASTDTQYF
CDR3 DNA: TGTGCCAGCAGCTTTTTGCGGGACGCCTCCACAGATACGCAGTATTTT
D gene: -
clone size: -
J gene: TRBJ2-3
V gene: TRBV7-8

CDR3 protein: CASSLPGTGVTYSNQPQHF
CDR3 DNA: TGTGCCAGCAGTTTGCCCGGGACAGGGGTAACTTATAGCAATCAGCCCCAGCATTTT
D gene: TRBD1
clone size: -
J gene: TRBJ1-5
V gene: TRBV28

CDR3 protein: CASSPGDRGVKAFF
CDR3 DNA: TGTGCCAGCTCACCAGGGGACAGGGGAGTAAAAGCTTTCTTT
D gene: TRBD1
clone size: -
J gene: TRBJ1-1
V gene: TRBV18

CDR3 protein: CASSLPYSGETGELFF
CDR3 DNA: TGTGCCAGCAGCTTACCTTATAGCGGGGAGACCGGGGAGCTGTTTTTT
D gene: TRBD2
clone size: -
J gene: TRBJ2-2
V gene: TRBV7-9

CDR3 protein: CASSYLGTRQNTEAFF
CDR3 DNA: TGCGCCAGCAGCTACCTAGGGACACGACAGAACACTGAAGCTTTCTTT
D gene: -
clone size: -
J gene: TRBJ1-1
V gene: TRBV5-1

CDR3 protein: CASSLDGGGAPDTQYF
CDR3 DNA: TGTGCCAGCAGCTTAGATGGGGGCGGCGCGCCAGATACGCAGTATTTT
D gene: -
clone size: -
J gene: TRBJ2-3
V gene: TRBV11-2

CDR3 protein: CASSFGHGETQYF
CDR3 DNA: TGTGCCAGCAGTTTTGGACATGGAGAGACCCAGTACTTC
D gene: -
clone size: -
J gene: TRBJ2-5
V gene: TRBV7-9

CDR3 protein: CASAQWSIPNTEAFF
CDR3 DNA: TGTGCCAGCGCCCAGTGGTCCATCCCGAACACTGAAGCTTTCTTT
D gene: -
clone size: -
J gene: TRBJ1-1
V gene: TRBV2

CDR3 protein: CATEGGDYGYTF
CDR3 DNA: TGTGCCACCGAGGGGGGGGACTATGGCTACACCTTC
D gene: -
clone size: -
J gene: TRBJ1-2
V gene: TRBV10-3

CDR3 protein: CSVAQGALYEQYF
CDR3 DNA: TGCAGCGTTGCCCAGGGGGCTCTTTACGAGCAGTACTTC
D gene: TRBD1
clone size: -
J gene: TRBJ2-7
V gene: TRBV29-1

CDR3 protein: CASSMTTGGTFRNEQFF
CDR3 DNA: TGTGCCAGCAGTATGACGACAGGGGGGACTTTTAGGAATGAGCAGTTCTTC
D gene: TRBD1
clone size: -
J gene: TRBJ2-1
V gene: TRBV28

CDR3 protein: CASSFGRGDTEAFF
CDR3 DNA: TGTGCCAGCAGTTTCGGCAGGGGGGACACTGAAGCTTTCTTT
D gene: TRBD1
clone size: -
J gene: TRBJ1-1
V gene: TRBV27

CDR3 protein: CASSPGTSGQTDTQYF
CDR3 DNA: TGCGCCAGCAGCCCCGGGACTAGCGGGCAAACAGATACGCAGTATTTT
D gene: TRBD2
clone size: -
J gene: TRBJ2-3
V gene: TRBV5-1

CDR3 protein: CASSLAAGQETQYF
CDR3 DNA: TGTGCCAGCAGCTTAGCGGCAGGGCAAGAGACCCAGTACTTC
D gene: -
clone size: -
J gene: TRBJ2-5
V gene: TRBV7-9

CDR3 protein: CASSVGSGRETQYF
CDR3 DNA: TGTGCCAGCAGCGTAGGATCGGGTCGAGAGACCCAGTACTTC
D gene: -
clone size: -
J gene: TRBJ2-5
V gene: TRBV9

CDR3 protein: CASSLDSDRGLDTQYF
CDR3 DNA: TGTGCCAGCAGCTTAGATTCGGACAGGGGGTTGGATACGCAGTATTTT
D gene: TRBD1
clone size: once
J gene: TRBJ2-3
V gene: TRBV11-2

CDR3 protein: CASSPRGWGRTQQETQYF
CDR3 DNA: TGTGCCAGCAGCCCTAGGGGGTGGGGACGGACCCAACAAGAGACCCAGTACTTC
D gene: -
clone size: -
J gene: TRBJ2-5
V gene: TRBV11-2

CDR3 protein: CASRVRAGNEQFF
CDR3 DNA: TGTGCCAGCCGCGTGAGGGCCGGAAATGAGCAGTTCTTC
D gene: -
clone size: -
J gene: TRBJ2-1
V gene: TRBV7-2

CDR3 protein: CATSRGAGTGEETQYF
CDR3 DNA: TGTGCCACCAGCAGAGGCGCCGGGACAGGGGAAGAGACCCAGTACTTC
D gene: TRBD1
clone size: once
J gene: TRBJ2-5
V gene: TRBV15

CDR3 protein: CASSLASGGGYNEQFF
CDR3 DNA: TGTGCCAGCAGCTTAGCTAGCGGGGGGGGTTACAATGAGCAGTTCTTC
D gene: TRBD2
clone size: -
J gene: TRBJ2-1
V gene: TRBV7-2

CDR3 protein: CAWSVPDRYGNTIYF
CDR3 DNA: TGTGCCTGGAGTGTACCGGACAGGTACGGAAACACCATATATTTT
D gene: TRBD1
clone size: -
J gene: TRBJ1-3
V gene: TRBV30

CDR3 protein: CAGRRGSGEKLFF
CDR3 DNA: TGTGCCGGCCGACGGGGTAGTGGTGAAAAACTGTTTTTT
D gene: -
clone size: -
J gene: TRBJ1-4
V gene: TRBV30

CDR3 protein: CATSQGIGSEAFF
CDR3 DNA: TGTGCCACCTCACAGGGAATAGGGAGTGAAGCTTTCTTT
D gene: -
clone size: few
J gene: TRBJ1-1
V gene: TRBV6-5